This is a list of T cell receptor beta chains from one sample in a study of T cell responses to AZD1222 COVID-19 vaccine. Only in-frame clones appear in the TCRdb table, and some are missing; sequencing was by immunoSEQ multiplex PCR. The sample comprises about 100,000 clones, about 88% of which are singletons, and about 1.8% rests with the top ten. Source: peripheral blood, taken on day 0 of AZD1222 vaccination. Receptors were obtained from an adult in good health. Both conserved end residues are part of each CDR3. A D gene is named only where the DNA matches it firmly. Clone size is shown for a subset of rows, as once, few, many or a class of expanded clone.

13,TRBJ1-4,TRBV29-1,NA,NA,CSVERRDREKLFF,TGCAGCGTTGAAAGGAGGGACCGGGAAAAACTGTTTTTT
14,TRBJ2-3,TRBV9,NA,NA,CASNLDGGTDTQYF,TGTGCCAGCAACCTTGACGGTGGCACAGATACGCAGTATTTT
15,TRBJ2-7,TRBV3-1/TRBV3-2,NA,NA,CASSRGPGLSYEQYF,TGTGCCAGCAGCCGCGGTCCTGGGTTATCCTACGAGCAGTACTTC
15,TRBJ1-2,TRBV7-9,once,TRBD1,CASSLAGQGLNGYTF,TGTGCCAGCAGCTTAGCGGGACAGGGATTGAATGGCTACACCTTC
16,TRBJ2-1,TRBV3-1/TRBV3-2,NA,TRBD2,CASSLRLAGAWDEQFF,TGTGCCAGCAGCCTAAGACTAGCGGGAGCCTGGGATGAGCAGTTCTTC
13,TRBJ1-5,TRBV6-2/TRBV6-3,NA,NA,CASSRGGAQPQHF,TGTGCCAGCAGTCGAGGGGGTGCTCAGCCCCAGCATTTT
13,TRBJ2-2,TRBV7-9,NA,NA,CASSWANTGELFF,TGTGCCAGCAGCTGGGCGAACACCGGGGAGCTGTTTTTT
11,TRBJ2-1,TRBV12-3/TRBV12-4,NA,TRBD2,CSSGTYNEQFF,TGCTCTAGCGGGACTTACAATGAGCAGTTCTTC
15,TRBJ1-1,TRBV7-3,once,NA,CASSLAPDLNTEAFF,TGTGCCAGCAGCTTAGCCCCGGACCTGAACACTGAAGCTTTCTTT
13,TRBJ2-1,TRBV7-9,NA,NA,CASSLGGGNEQFF,TGTGCCAGCAGCTTAGGTGGGGGGAATGAGCAGTTCTTC
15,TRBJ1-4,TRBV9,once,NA,CASSVGWGTNEKLFF,TGTGCCAGCAGCGTGGGTTGGGGAACTAATGAAAAACTGTTTTTT
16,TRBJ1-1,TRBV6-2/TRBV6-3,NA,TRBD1,CASSSGPGQGTTEAFF,TGTGCCAGCAGTTCCGGTCCGGGACAGGGGACCACTGAAGCTTTCTTT
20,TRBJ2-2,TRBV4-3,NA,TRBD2,CASSRVAGTSGRRGTGELFF,TGCGCCAGCAGCCGCGTGGCGGGAACTAGCGGGAGAAGGGGCACCGGGGAGCTGTTTTTT
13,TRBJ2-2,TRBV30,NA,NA,CAWDRTGGGELFF,TGTGCCTGGGACAGGACGGGCGGCGGGGAGCTGTTTTTT
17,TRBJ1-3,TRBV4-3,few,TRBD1,CASSQVLNRGAGNTIYF,TGCGCCAGCAGCCAAGTTCTGAACAGGGGAGCTGGAAACACCATATATTTT
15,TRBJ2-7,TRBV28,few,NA,CASSLQSGAPGEQYF,TGTGCCAGCAGTCTACAGTCCGGGGCCCCGGGCGAGCAGTACTTC
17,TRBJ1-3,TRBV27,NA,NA,CASSLSSRAGSGNTIYF,TGTGCCAGCAGTTTATCATCCAGGGCAGGCTCTGGAAACACCATATATTTT
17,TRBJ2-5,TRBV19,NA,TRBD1,CASSIGQGAVIGETQYF,TGTGCCAGTAGTATAGGTCAGGGGGCGGTAATTGGAGAGACCCAGTACTTC